These 18 T cell receptor beta chains share one sample of origin, sequenced in a study of control samples from healthy donors and cancer patients (TCRdb year 2020). Libraries came from the immunoSEQ multiplex PCR assay. TCRdb obtained this table from immuneACCESS and retained in-frame rearrangements with V and J assigned. These tables miss some clones; where compared with another copy, unresolved V genes account for less than half of the shortfall, and the remainder is unexplained. The sample profile shows about 150,000 clones; approximately 94% of them were found once. The ten largest clones add up to approximately 6.1% of the sample. Source material: blood. Every receptor here comes from a man aged 35-49 years in good health.

The chain has TRBV12-5 and TRBJ1-5; maybe TRBD1 (5 bases). The CDR3 consists of 13 residues. Deletions cut 4 bases from V and 11 bases from J, with 15 bases between. Germline V gives CDR1 LGHNT, CDR2 FRNRAP. The CDR3 DNA reads TGTGCTAGTGGTTCACCGGGGGGGTTATCCCAGCATTTT. The encoded protein is CASGSPGGLSQHF.

The rearrangement joins TRBV6-5 to TRBJ2-7; 10 bases map to TRBD1. Germline V gene data show CDR1 as MNHEY and CDR2 as SVGAGI. The CDR3 runs to 12 residues. Unmatched junction bases numbered 2, after V lost 8 bases and J lost 4 bases. CDR3 amino acids: CASGTGAYEQYF. The CDR3 DNA reads TGTGCCAGCGGGACAGGGGCTTACGAGCAGTACTTC.

Here the CDR3 DNA reads TGTGCCAGCAGGGGACAGGGGGCTGAGGGAAACACCATATATTTT. Its protein product is CASRGQGAEGNTIYF. The rearrangement links TRBV2 to TRBJ1-3; 12 positions agree with TRBD1. Germline loops: CDR1 SNHLY, CDR2 FYNNEI. The junction had 4 bases not matched to a gene; V was cut back by 6 bases and J by 4 bases. This CDR3 has 15 amino acids.

V and J are TRBV7-6 and TRBJ2-3, with 10 bases aligning to TRBD1. The junction had 1 base not matched to a gene; V was cut back by 1 base and J by 3 bases. This CDR3 is built from 15 residues. Germline V CDR1 and CDR2: SGHVS, FNYEAQ. The CDR3 here is CASSLGGQGTDTQYF. CDR3 in DNA: TGTGCCAGCAGCTTAGGGGGACAGGGGACAGATACGCAGTATTTT. Drawing the rest from reference TRBV7-6 and TRBJ2-3, the complete variable domain is GAGVSQSPRYKVTKRGQDVALRCDPISGHVSLYWYRQALGQGPEFLTYFNYEAQQDKSGLPNDRFSAERPEGSISTLTIQRTEQRDSAMYRCASSLGGQGTDTQYFGPGTRLTVL.

The chain carries TRBV19 and TRBJ2-7; D possibly corresponds to TRBD2 (6 bases). The CDR3 is 14 residues long. Between the trimmed V and J ends, which lost 3 bases and 0 bases, there was a span of 9 bases. CDR1 is LNHDA and CDR2 is SQIVND in the germline V gene (reference sequence). CDR3 DNA: TGTGCCAGTAGTATCGGAGGGGTCTCCTACGAGCAGTACTTC. Translated, it gives CASSIGGVSYEQYF. The full variable domain, its missing parts supplied by reference TRBV19 and TRBJ2-7, is DGGITQSPKYLFRKEGQNVTLSCEQNLNHDAMYWYRQDPGQGLRLIYYSQIVNDFQKGDIAEGYSVSREKKESFPLTVTSAQKNPTAFYLCASSIGGVSYEQYFGPGTRLTVT.

The V gene is TRBV18, the J gene TRBJ1-5; 7 positions agree with TRBD1. The CDR3 is 13 residues long. Germline V CDR1 and CDR2: KGHSH, LQKENI. Trimming cost V 6 bases and J 6 bases; bases outside gene matches: 5. The CDR3 region is CASSTGESQPQHF. The CDR3 coding sequence is TGTGCCAGCTCCACAGGGGAGAGTCAGCCCCAGCATTTT.

The chain links TRBV23-1 to TRBJ1-3, with 8 bases aligning to TRBD1. TRBV23-1 is labeled an ORF, and its function is uncertain. The CDR3 consists of 17 residues. V gave up 0 bases and J gave up 1 base; unmatched junction bases: 5. The CDR3 sequence is CASSQSFQGASGNTIYF. Here the CDR3 DNA reads TGCGCCAGCAGTCAATCGTTCCAGGGGGCTTCTGGAAACACCATATATTTT.

This clone has a single count. The V and J genes are TRBV27 and TRBJ1-1; D unclear. This CDR3 spans 13 amino acids. V gave up 2 bases and J gave up 4 bases, with 8 bases separating them. Germline V gene sequence: CDR1 MNHEY, CDR2 SMNVEV (reference sequence). The CDR3 loop reads CASSLEQSTEAFF. DNA for the CDR3: TGTGCCAGCAGTTTAGAGCAGAGCACTGAAGCTTTCTTT.

J is TRBJ2-7 and V is TRBV7-9; D is possibly TRBD1 or TRBD2 (5 bases each). In germline, CDR1 is SEHNR, CDR2 FQNEAQ (reference sequence). The V and J ends lost 8 bases and 2 bases respectively, with 10 bases between them. The CDR3 runs to 12 residues. CDR3 in amino acids: CASGDGTYEQYF. The CDR3 DNA follows: TGTGCCAGCGGGGACGGTACCTACGAGCAGTACTTC.

The chain is built from TRBV28 and TRBJ1-1, with D tentatively TRBD1 (6 bases). Trimming took off 5 bases at V and 4 bases at J, with 17 bases between the two ends. CDR1 and CDR2 from the germline V gene are MDHEN and SYDVKM. The CDR3 has 15 amino acids. This CDR3 reads CASSPQDSRFTEAFF. The DNA for the CDR3 is TGTGCCAGCAGTCCACAGGACAGTCGATTCACTGAAGCTTTCTTT.

V gene TRBV7-2 combines with J gene TRBJ1-4; D remains unclear. CDR1 and CDR2 from the germline V gene are SGHTA and FQGNSA. The germline V and J ends were trimmed by 4 bases and 5 bases, with 11 bases remaining between them. This CDR3 region has 14 residues. The DNA for the CDR3 is TGTGCCAGCAGCTCCCTCGGGCCGAATGAAAAACTGTTTTTT. This gives the protein CASSSLGPNEKLFF.

The chain joins TRBV4-1 to TRBJ2-2; D is uncertain. Germline V gene data show CDR1 as MGHRA and CDR2 as YSYEKL. This CDR3 contains 14 residues. The V end was cut by 1 base, the J end by 1 base, with 4 bases between. CDR3 DNA: TGCGCCAGCAGCCAAGTTGGGAACACCGGGGAGCTGTTTTTT. Its translation: CASSQVGNTGELFF.

The gene calls are TRBV7-9 and TRBJ2-3; possibly TRBD1 or TRBD2 for D (6 bases each). The V gene lost 6 bases and the J gene lost 0 bases, with 13 bases spanning the gap. Germline V gene lookup returns CDR1 SEHNR and CDR2 FQNEAQ (reference sequence). The CDR3 consists of 15 residues. CDR3 DNA sequence: TGTGCCAGCAGTCGGGCCGGGGGCAGCACAGATACGCAGTATTTT. Its translation is CASSRAGGSTDTQYF.

The chain links TRBV30 to TRBJ2-5; 8 nucleotides match TRBD1. There are 15 residues in the CDR3. Trimming took 2 bases from V and 5 from J; bases not matched to a gene: 10. CDR1 is GTSNPN, CDR2 SVGIG, per germline (reference sequence). CDR3 loop: CAWSPSRTGRETQYF. CDR3 nucleotides: TGTGCCTGGAGTCCTTCTCGGACAGGGCGGGAGACCCAGTACTTC.

This chain links TRBV7-3 with TRBJ1-5; TRBD1 agrees at 7 bases. CDR1 SGHTA and CDR2 FQGTGA come from the germline V gene. The CDR3 spans 15 residues. Losses at the gene ends were 7 bases for V and 2 bases for J; bases not matched to a gene: 8. This CDR3 reads CASIRQGAGNQPQHF. In DNA, the CDR3 is TGTGCCAGCATAAGACAGGGAGCGGGCAATCAGCCCCAGCATTTT.

The genes are TRBV7-9 and TRBJ1-6; the D gene is possibly TRBD1 (5 bases). This CDR3 spans 15 amino acids. The germline gives CDR1 SEHNR, CDR2 FQNEAQ (reference sequence). Deletions cut 6 bases from V and 9 bases from J, with 18 bases between. CDR3 DNA sequence: TGTGCCAGCAGTTCCTCCGGGACGGGGGGTTCACCCCTCCACTTT. Translated, it gives CASSSSGTGGSPLHF. Combining the CDR3 with reference TRBV7-9 and TRBJ1-6 gives the whole variable domain DTGVSQNPRHKITKRGQNVTFRCDPISEHNRLYWYRQTLGQGPEFLTYFQNEAQLEKSRLLSDRFSAERPKGSFSTLEIQRTEQGDSAMYLCASSSSGTGGSPLHFGNGTRLTVT.

V usage is TRBV6-1 and J usage is TRBJ1-1, with D tentatively TRBD1 (6 bases). Looked up from germline, CDR1 is MNHNS and CDR2 is SASEGT. The CDR3 loop spans 17 amino acids. V lost 2 bases, J lost 5 bases, and 21 bases lay in between. The CDR3 nucleotides read TGTGCCAGCAGTGAATCTGGTTTTCGGGGGGCGGGAACTGAAGCTTTCTTT. As protein: CASSESGFRGAGTEAFF.

The chain couples TRBV4-1 to TRBJ2-7, with D possibly being TRBD1 (5 bases). CDR3 length: 15 residues. The V end was cut by 3 bases, the J end by 0 bases, with 12 bases between. Germline V CDR1 and CDR2: MGHRA, YSYEKL. In DNA form, the CDR3 reads TGCGCCAGCAGCCATTTGACAGCCCACTCCTACGAGCAGTACTTC. Translated: CASSHLTAHSYEQYF.